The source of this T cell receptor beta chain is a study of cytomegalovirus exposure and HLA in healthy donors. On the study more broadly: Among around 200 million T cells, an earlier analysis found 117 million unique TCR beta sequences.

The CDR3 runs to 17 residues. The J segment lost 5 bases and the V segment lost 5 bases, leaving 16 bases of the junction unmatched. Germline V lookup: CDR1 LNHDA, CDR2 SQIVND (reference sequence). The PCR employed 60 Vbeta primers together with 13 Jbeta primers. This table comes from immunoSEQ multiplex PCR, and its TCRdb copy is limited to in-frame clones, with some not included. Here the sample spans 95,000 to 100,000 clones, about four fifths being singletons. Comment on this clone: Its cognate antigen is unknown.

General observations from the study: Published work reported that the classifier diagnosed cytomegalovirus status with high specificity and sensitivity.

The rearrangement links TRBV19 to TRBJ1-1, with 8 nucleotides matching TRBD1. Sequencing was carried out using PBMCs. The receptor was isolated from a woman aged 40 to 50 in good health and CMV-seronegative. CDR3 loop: CASSGTGQGWGKTEAFF. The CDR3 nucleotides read TGTGCCAGTAGTGGAACCGGACAGGGATGGGGCAAAACTGAAGCTTTCTTT. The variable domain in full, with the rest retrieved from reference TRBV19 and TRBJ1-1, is DGGITQSPKYLFRKEGQNVTLSCEQNLNHDAMYWYRQDPGQGLRLIYYSQIVNDFQKGDIAEGYSVSREKKESFPLTVTSAQKNPTAFYLCASSGTGQGWGKTEAFFGQGTRLTVV.